This entry is about one T cell receptor (beta chain). Its antigen is still unknown. The sample originates from a study of T cell responses to AZD1222 COVID-19 vaccine. Germline V lookup: CDR1 LNHNV, CDR2 YYDKDF (reference sequence). V dropped 0 bases and J dropped 2; count of bases not matched to a gene: 7. CDR3 length equals 18 residues. Profiling relied on immunoSEQ multiplex PCR, and the TCRdb table lists in-frame clones only, not all of them. The data show around 15,000 clones, under 90% seen once. Overall study findings and caveats: Baseline seropositives among AZD1222 recipients totaled only 5 to 7. No day 14 peak samples; only post-peak repertoires were characterized.

The receptor's source is an adult who received the AZD1222 COVID-19 vaccine. This chain uses TRBV15 with TRBJ1-5, with 10 positions matching TRBD1. Material: peripheral blood, obtained 28 days after the second AZD1222 dose. As DNA, the CDR3 is TGTGCCACCAGCAGAGATCCAGCCGGGACAGGGGGCAATCAGCCCCAGCATTTT. Translating gives CATSRDPAGTGGNQPQHF.